Following are 15 T cell receptor beta chains from one sample sequenced in a study of T cells in Graves' hyperthyroidism and ophthalmopathy. Authors of the study amplified TCR beta CDR3 regions from RNA transcripts. TCR CDR3 underwent first-round RT-PCR with the HTBI primer set. MiXCR, run by TCRdb on the multiplex PCR reads, gives a single entry per CDR3 protein. The table lists some 690,000 distinct CDR3 sequences, 17% of them singletons. The sequenced sample consisted of blood. The origin of the receptors is a man aged 50-59 years with Graves' hyperthyroidism.

The chain recombines TRBV25-1 with TRBJ1-1; unclear D gene. CDR1 is MGHDK, CDR2 SYGVNS, per germline. The ends were cut back, 5 bases at V and 4 bases at J, with 11 bases in the middle. This CDR3 contains 13 residues. The CDR3: CASSLEEGTEAFF. The CDR3 bases are TGTGCCAGCAGTTTAGAAGAGGGCACTGAAGCTTTCTTT.

The table lists this clonotype with many counts. The chain has TRBV11-3 and TRBJ2-1, with D unresolved. CDR3 length: 12 residues. Trimming left V 0 bases short and J 12 bases short, with 9 bases between. Germline-derived CDR1 and CDR2 are SGHNT and YENEEA. The CDR3 DNA follows: TGTGCCAGCAGCTTAGATAATGGGGTGCAGTTCTTC. Amino acid sequence: CASSLDNGVQFF.

This clonotype was picked up a small number of times. DNA of the CDR3: TGTGCCAGCAGCTTTAGCGGGAGTTTCGAGCAGTACTTC. Protein product: CASSFSGSFEQYF. The chain carries TRBV7-9 and TRBJ2-7, with TRBD2 identical over 9 bases. Germline assignment: CDR1 SEHNR and CDR2 FQNEAQ (reference sequence). J lost 6 bases, V lost 3 bases, and 3 bases had no gene match. CDR3 length: 13 residues.

The chain combines TRBV6-5 with TRBJ2-5; 7 positions match TRBD1. V dropped 0 bases and J dropped 2; count of bases not matched to a gene: 3. The CDR3 totals 15 residues. Germline CDR1 and CDR2: MNHEY and SVGAGI. The CDR3 here is CASSYSGTVQETQYF. The DNA for the CDR3 is TGTGCCAGCAGTTACTCAGGGACAGTGCAAGAGACCCAGTACTTC.

The sample holds many counts of this clonotype. V is TRBV7-6 and J is TRBJ2-1; 9 bases fit TRBD1. Germline V gives CDR1 SGHVS, CDR2 FNYEAQ. This CDR3 contains 15 residues. V lost 5 bases and J lost 6; bases outside the gene matches: 8. The CDR3 loop is CASSQGQGLVNEQFF. In DNA form, the CDR3 reads TGTGCCAGCAGCCAGGGACAGGGATTGGTCAATGAGCAGTTCTTC. The full variable domain, completed using reference TRBV7-6 and TRBJ2-1, is GAGVSQSPRYKVTKRGQDVALRCDPISGHVSLYWYRQALGQGPEFLTYFNYEAQQDKSGLPNDRFSAERPEGSISTLTIQRTEQRDSAMYRCASSQGQGLVNEQFFGPGTRLTVL.

The rearrangement links TRBV24-1 to TRBJ1-1; D is unresolved. Germline assignment: CDR1 KGHDR and CDR2 SFDVKD. CDR3 length: 13 amino acids. Trimming took off 2 bases at V and 0 bases at J, with 3 bases between the two ends. CDR3 loop: CATSDSVNTEAFF. The CDR3 nucleotides are TGTGCCACCAGTGATTCAGTGAACACTGAAGCTTTCTTT.

In this sample, this clonotype turned up many times. The genes are TRBV28 and TRBJ2-7; 9 nucleotides align to TRBD1. Losses at the gene ends were 8 bases for V and 5 bases for J; bases not matched to a gene: 10. Germline CDR1 and CDR2: MDHEN and SYDVKM. The CDR3 spans 14 residues. The CDR3 here is CASFRRDRAHEQYF. CDR3 bases: TGTGCCAGCTTCCGCCGGGACAGGGCTCACGAGCAGTACTTC.

In its sample, this clonotype was seen many times. The chain is built from TRBV25-1 and TRBJ1-1, with 11 bases identical to TRBD1. This CDR3 comprises 15 residues. The germline V gene encodes CDR1 MGHDK and CDR2 SYGVNS. The trim removed 3 bases at V and 3 bases at J, leaving 3 bases unmatched. CDR3 in amino acids: CASSDWTGGDTEAFF. The DNA of the CDR3 is TGTGCCAGCAGTGACTGGACAGGGGGCGACACTGAAGCTTTCTTT. Combining the CDR3 with reference TRBV25-1 and TRBJ1-1 gives the whole variable domain EADIYQTPRYLVIGTGKKITLECSQTMGHDKMYWYQQDPGMELHLIHYSYGVNSTEKGDLSSESTVSRIRTEHFPLTLESARPSHTSQYLCASSDWTGGDTEAFFGQGTRLTVV.

This clonotype was recorded many times. The chain carries TRBV27 and TRBJ2-7; D is unclear. Germline V gives CDR1 MNHEY, CDR2 SMNVEV (reference sequence). The CDR3 runs to 13 residues. Trimming took off 0 bases at V and 7 bases at J, with 10 bases between the two ends. The CDR3 nucleotides read TGTGCCAGCAGTTTATCGCTTCTAGGGGAGCAGTACTTC. This codes for CASSLSLLGEQYF.

This clonotype was recorded many times. V gene TRBV12-3 or TRBV12-4 combines with J gene TRBJ2-3, with 12 bases lining up with TRBD2. There are 15 residues in the CDR3. V dropped 7 bases and J dropped 6; count of bases not matched to a gene: 8. The CDR3, as DNA: TGTGCCAGCAAACTAGCGGGAGGAGTGGGTGATACGCAGTATTTT. Protein sequence: CASKLAGGVGDTQYF.

As regards this clonotype: One junction end disagrees with the germline gene, perhaps due to a read error. This chain joins TRBV6-2 or TRBV6-3 and TRBJ2-1; 9 nucleotides line up with TRBD2. Germline V gene sequence: CDR1 MNHEY, CDR2 SVGEGT. CDR3 length: 17 amino acids. The CDR3 DNA follows: TGTGCCAGCAGTTACTCCTCCTCTAGCGGGATCGACAATGAGGAGTTCTTC. It translates to CASSYSSSSGIDNEEFF.

The J gene is TRBJ2-7, the V gene TRBV6-2 or TRBV6-3, with 8 bases identical to TRBD1. V lost 5 bases and J lost 3; bases outside the gene matches: 6. From germline, CDR1 is MNHEY and CDR2 SVGEGT. CDR3 length: 14 amino acids. DNA of the CDR3: TGTGCCAGCAGTACCGACAGGGGATACTACGAGCAGTACTTC. Translated, it gives CASSTDRGYYEQYF.

The chain is built from TRBV5-5 and TRBJ2-3; D is unresolved. From germline, CDR1 is SGHKS and CDR2 YYEKEE (reference sequence). The length of the CDR3 is 13 residues. V was cut by 4 bases and J by 6 bases, with 12 bases left in between. In DNA, the CDR3 is TGTGCCAGCAGCCGCAGAATTGAGGATACGCAGTATTTT. It codes for CASSRRIEDTQYF.

This clonotype was counted ten times or more. This sequence joins TRBV2 and TRBJ1-2; perhaps TRBD1 as D (5 bases). The CDR3 covers 14 residues. The V end was cut by 2 bases, the J end by 6 bases, with 13 bases between. The germline CDR1 and CDR2 sequences are SNHLY and FYNNEI. The DNA of the CDR3 is TGTGCCAGCAGTGAATTAGGGGCAGGGAATGGCTACACCTTC. As protein: CASSELGAGNGYTF.

In this sample, this clonotype turned up a few times. The J gene is TRBJ2-7, the V gene TRBV11-2, with 9 nucleotides matching TRBD2. Per the germline V gene, CDR1 is SGHAT and CDR2 is FQNNGV. The CDR3 has 17 amino acids. The V segment lost 7 bases and the J segment 0 bases; nucleotides outside the gene matches: 13. CDR3 sequence (DNA): TGTGCCAGCACCCCGAGTCTAGCGGGATTGAGCTCCTACGAGCAGTACTTC. Translated: CASTPSLAGLSSYEQYF.